This entry describes one T cell receptor beta chain. The antigen is not known. This sample stems from a study of cytotoxic CD8 clonotypes in ibrutinib-treated CLL. Produced via immunoSEQ multiplex PCR; TCRdb's table is partial and in-frame only. The profile covers more than 140,000 clones, with roughly 80% appearing a single time and approximately 28% taken by the ten largest. TCR beta libraries used around 2 micrograms of genomic DNA from cryopreserved PBMCs. Study-level points and caveats: Starting clonality was above that of age-matched healthy donors and tracked circulating CD8+ T-cell counts. Public clonotypes were rare and shrank or held steady on treatment.

The receptor was isolated from a human donor with chronic lymphocytic leukemia. This specimen was PBMCs, taken after 12 months of ibrutinib treatment.

The CDR3 DNA is TGTGCCAGCTCGCTCGAAAACATTCAGTACTTC. Protein product: CASSLENIQYF. This sequence joins TRBV18 and TRBJ2-4; unclear D gene. This CDR3 has 11 amino acids. CDR1 is KGHSH and CDR2 is LQKENI in the germline V gene. V dropped 6 bases and J dropped 5 bases, with 5 bases sitting between them.